This passage covers 5 T cell receptor beta chains from one sample sequenced in a study of T cells in Graves' hyperthyroidism and ophthalmopathy (dated by TCRdb to about 2019). Libraries were made using multiplex PCR. Sequencing was carried out with an Illumina HiSeq 2000. Amplification of TCR beta CDR3 regions was carried out from RNA transcripts. For the first round of RT-PCR on the TCR CDR3, the HTBI primer set was used together with the Qiagen OneStep RT-PCR kit. TCRdb cleaned the public reads at Q25 with fastp, built clones with MiXCR and kept in-frame beta chains. Records with the same CDR3 protein are collapsed into one entry carrying the most frequent genes and DNA. This sample holds hundreds of thousands of distinct CDR3 sequences; around 19% were observed only once. The top ten clonotypes cover roughly 44% of the sample. The sequenced sample consisted of blood. The receptor source for this set is a man in his forties or fifties with Graves' hyperthyroidism.

This clonotype occurred a few times. This chain connects TRBV12-3 or TRBV12-4 to TRBJ2-7; 8 bases agree with TRBD2. This CDR3 comprises 16 residues. With V trimmed by 2 bases and J by 5 bases, 11 bases remained unmatched. The CDR3 reads CASSLTTGGGANEQYF. CDR3 DNA sequence: TGTGCCAGCAGTTTAACAACGGGGGGGGGGGCCAACGAGCAGTACTTC.

This clonotype has at least ten counts. V is TRBV18 and J is TRBJ2-1; D possibly matches TRBD1 or TRBD2 (5 bases each). The V end was cut by 9 bases, the J end by 11 bases, with 17 bases between. Germline CDR1 reads KGHSH; CDR2 reads LQKENI. CDR3 length: 12 residues. For the CDR3, the DNA is TGTGCCAGTTCTGGGACCGACGGTAAGCAGTTCTTC. Translation: CASSGTDGKQFF. Full variable domain (rest looked up from reference TRBV18 and TRBJ2-1): NAGVMQNPRHLVRRRGQEARLRCSPMKGHSHVYWYRQLPEEGLKFMVYLQKENIIDESGMPKERFSAEFPKEGPSILRIQQVVRGDSAAYFCASSGTDGKQFFGPGTRLTVL.

This clonotype was counted ten times or more. This chain links TRBV12-3 or TRBV12-4 with TRBJ1-4; no clear D. The germline V and J ends were trimmed by 6 bases and 8 bases, with 13 bases remaining between them. The CDR3 covers 13 residues. CDR3 nucleotide sequence: TGTGCCAGCAGCCCAGGCAGTTACGAAAAACTGTTTTTT. Amino acids: CASSPGSYEKLFF.

This clonotype was found a few times. Mismatch with germline at one junction end may stem from a read error. The V and J genes are TRBV6-2 or TRBV6-3 and TRBJ2-5; TRBD1 matches at 8 bases. The CDR3 length is 15 residues. Germline CDR1 and CDR2: MNHEY and SVGEGT. CDR3 region: CAGSSPGQAEETQYF. In DNA, the CDR3 is TGTGCCGGCAGTTCCCCGGGACAGGCCGAAGAGACCCAGTACTTC.

This rearrangement joins TRBV15 to TRBJ2-7; possible D gene TRBD2, 5 bases. Germline V gene data show CDR1 as LNHNV and CDR2 as YYDKDF (reference sequence). Trimming took 3 bases from V and 5 from J, leaving 17 bases between them. This CDR3 spans 15 amino acids. The CDR3, as DNA: TGTGCCACCAGCAGCGCCCCGGTCGGGATTAACGAGCAGTACTTC. Protein sequence: CATSSAPVGINEQYF.